This TCR beta chain was recorded in a study of cytomegalovirus exposure and HLA in healthy donors. Looking at the study overall: The study's early data release held approximately 91 million unique TCRs from HLA-typed donors.

60 Vbeta and 13 Jbeta primers were used in PCR. Only in-frame clones appear in the TCRdb table, and some are missing; sequencing was by immunoSEQ multiplex PCR. The sample carries 80,000 or so clones, about 66% recorded once. Overall study findings and caveats: Sequencing artifact likely explains a cluster of highly shared sequence variants. Specific recognition of CMV antigens was confirmed in vitro for three chains (all CMV-associated). In a later analysis, V- and J-gene trimming of beta chains associated with a DCLRE1C missense variant, replicated independently.

V lost 6 bases and J lost 4, with 9 bases in between. The CDR3 is 12 residues long. Per germline, CDR1 MNHEY and CDR2 SVGAGI. As regards this clone: Its specificity is not known.

The TCR comes from a man between 60 and 70 years old in good health and CMV-seropositive. Sequences were obtained from PBMCs. The V and J genes are TRBV6-5 and TRBJ1-2; D may be TRBD1 (6 bases). CDR3 DNA sequence: TGTGCCAGCAGAACAGGGATCTATGGCTACACCTTC. Translating gives CASRTGIYGYTF.